The subject of this entry is one T cell receptor beta chain. Participant age was 18 to 89 years, and participants resided in about two dozen US areas. Assignment of participants to cohorts was predicated upon participant-reported clinical history. This entry belongs to a study of blood T cell repertoires in COVID-19. Overall study context: PBMCs, B-cell-depleted T cells, or T cells were the source of the cDNA or gDNA that made up the material.

In the original analysis: Nucleated cell counts were estimated from reference gene primer amplification. TCRdb keeps only in-frame clones here, not all; method: immunoSEQ multiplex PCR. The V and J calls and the clone size are those of that table, but D and trimming were determined from the DNA. Seen here are 130,000 to 150,000 clones, 84% observed once, and the top ten hold 5.5% to 7.5%. This CDR3 spans 15 amino acids. V dropped 6 bases and J dropped 4; count of bases not matched to a gene: 4. CDR1 and CDR2 from the germline V gene are MNHEY and SMNVEV (reference sequence). The chain uses TRBV27 and TRBJ1-6; 9 nucleotides match TRBD1. Sequencing was carried out using PBMCs or T cells enriched from blood (not recorded which). This clonotype was obtained from a woman between 50 and 59 years old who had been exposed to COVID-19. This chain's CDR3 is CASRGDRGYNSPLHF. DNA for the CDR3: TGTGCCAGCAGGGGTGACAGGGGGTATAATTCACCCCTCCACTTT.